The 31 T cell receptor beta chains given below trace back to one sample, sequenced in a study of cytomegalovirus exposure and HLA in healthy donors. The PCR employed 60 Vbeta primers together with 13 Jbeta primers. This table comes from immunoSEQ multiplex PCR, and its TCRdb copy is limited to in-frame clones, with some not included. Of about 110,000 clones listed, roughly 84% are singletons. Sequenced sample: PBMCs. These receptors were taken from a man aged 25-45 years in good health and CMV-seropositive.

This chain links TRBV27 with TRBJ1-1; 8 bases fit TRBD1. Germline CDR1 is MNHEY and CDR2 is SMNVEV (reference sequence). Unmatched junction bases numbered 3, after V lost 6 bases and J lost 0 bases. CDR3 size: 14 residues. CDR3 amino acids: CASSRGLVNTEAFF. In DNA, the CDR3 is TGTGCCAGCAGCAGGGGGCTGGTGAACACTGAAGCTTTCTTT.

This clone has just one count. V usage is TRBV11-2 and J usage is TRBJ1-1; a weak D match, TRBD1 (6 bases). CDR3 length equals 16 residues. V was shortened by 1 base and J by 0 bases, with 12 bases between the two germline ends. Germline V lookup: CDR1 SGHAT, CDR2 FQNNGV. In DNA, the CDR3 is TGTGCCAGCAGCTTAGGGCTGGGGGCTGTGAACACTGAAGCTTTCTTT. This codes for CASSLGLGAVNTEAFF.

The chain carries TRBV25-1 and TRBJ2-4, with unresolved D. Germline V gene lookup returns CDR1 MGHDK and CDR2 SYGVNS. The CDR3 consists of 17 residues. V was trimmed by 5 bases and J by 0 bases, leaving 17 bases between them. The CDR3 region has the DNA TGTGCCAGCAGTCAGTCCAACAGAGAACTAGCCAAAAACATTCAGTACTTC. Protein sequence: CASSQSNRELAKNIQYF.

This rearrangement joins TRBV25-1 to TRBJ1-1, with D maybe TRBD1 (5 bases). Trimming stripped 7 bases from V and 4 bases from J, with 13 bases between. There are 13 residues in the CDR3. The germline gives CDR1 MGHDK, CDR2 SYGVNS. This CDR3 is CASTLPGGTEAFF. The CDR3 bases are TGTGCCAGCACCCTGCCGGGGGGCACTGAAGCTTTCTTT.

The V gene is TRBV13, the J gene TRBJ1-6, with TRBD1 identical over 8 bases. Germline V gene lookup returns CDR1 PRHDT and CDR2 FYEKMQ (reference sequence). Germline trimming cut 5 bases from V and 7 bases from J; bases unmatched to any gene: 10. This CDR3 has 16 amino acids. The CDR3 DNA reads TGTGCCAGCAGCCGGTGGGGGACAGGCTCGAATTCACCCCTCCACTTT. Its protein is CASSRWGTGSNSPLHF.

The gene calls are TRBV11-3 and TRBJ2-7; D gene uncertain. V lost 4 bases to trimming and J lost 6 bases, with 10 bases between them. CDR3 length: 12 amino acids. Germline values: CDR1 SGHNT, CDR2 YENEEA. The CDR3 reads CASSSRVGEQYF. The CDR3 DNA follows: TGTGCCAGCAGCTCCCGGGTCGGCGAGCAGTACTTC.

The chain couples TRBV27 to TRBJ2-7; D is ambiguous. Trimming took off 3 bases at V and 7 bases at J, with 7 bases between the two ends. Germline-derived CDR1 and CDR2 are MNHEY and SMNVEV (reference sequence). The CDR3 totals 11 residues. The CDR3 DNA is TGTGCCAGCAGTTTGGGCCAGGAGCAGTACTTC. It specifies CASSLGQEQYF.

The chain carries TRBV6-4 and TRBJ1-3, with D perhaps TRBD1 (5 bases). The ends were cut back, 11 bases at V and 0 bases at J, with 11 bases in the middle. CDR3 length: 13 amino acids. Germline V CDR1 and CDR2: MRHNA, SNTAGT. The CDR3 DNA sequence: TGTGCCGGCCCCGACAGCTCTGGAAACACCATATATTTT. Translation: CAGPDSSGNTIYF.

V gene TRBV6-5 combines with J gene TRBJ1-6, with 10 bases fitting TRBD1. J was trimmed by 10 bases and V by 6 bases; bases with no gene match: 6. The CDR3 sequence is 14 residues long. CDR1 is MNHEY and CDR2 is SVGAGI in the germline V gene. The CDR3 loop is CASSSGTGVSPLHF. CDR3 nucleotide sequence: TGTGCCAGCAGCTCCGGGACAGGGGTGTCACCCCTCCACTTT.

This chain joins TRBV30 and TRBJ1-6; weak D call: TRBD1 (5 bases). V was trimmed by 0 bases and J by 12 bases, leaving 18 bases between them. The CDR3 length is 15 residues. The germline CDR1 and CDR2 sequences are GTSNPN and SVGIG (reference sequence). The CDR3 loop reads CAWSVRGGGGEPLHF. The CDR3, as DNA: TGTGCCTGGAGTGTGAGAGGCGGGGGTGGGGAACCCCTCCACTTT.

Worth noting for this clone: The junction differs from germline at one of its ends, possibly a read error. The chain recombines TRBV7-9 with TRBJ2-1; TRBD2 matches at 7 bases. This CDR3 comprises 14 residues. Germline CDR1 SEHNR, CDR2 FQNEAQ (reference sequence). The CDR3 region is CSSSFSGPDNEQFF. The CDR3 nucleotides read TGTTCCAGCAGCTTTAGCGGGCCAGACAATGAGCAGTTCTTC.

This clone was seen a single time. The V and J genes are TRBV19 and TRBJ2-7, with D possibly matching TRBD1 (5 bases). V shed 8 bases and J shed 6 bases, with 17 bases lying between them. This CDR3 contains 13 residues. Looked up from germline, CDR1 is LNHDA and CDR2 is SQIVND (reference sequence). CDR3 DNA: TGTGCCAGTTCCCAGGACATACTCGGCGAGCAGTACTTC. It is translated as CASSQDILGEQYF. Full variable domain (outside the CDR3, taken from reference TRBV19 and TRBJ2-7): DGGITQSPKYLFRKEGQNVTLSCEQNLNHDAMYWYRQDPGQGLRLIYYSQIVNDFQKGDIAEGYSVSREKKESFPLTVTSAQKNPTAFYLCASSQDILGEQYFGPGTRLTVT.

The chain is built from TRBV4-2 and TRBJ1-1; 7 bases align to TRBD1. This CDR3 contains 13 residues. With 0 bases clipped from V and 10 bases from J, the junction kept 5 bases outside the gene matches. Germline V gives CDR1 LGHNA, CDR2 YNFKEQ. This chain's CDR3 is CASSQDFGDRAFF. The DNA for the CDR3 is TGTGCCAGCAGCCAAGATTTTGGGGACAGAGCTTTCTTT.

The chain uses TRBV27 and TRBJ2-1; 9 bases line up with TRBD2. V shed 6 bases, J shed 4 bases, and the junction held 7 bases outside the gene matches. The germline V gene encodes CDR1 MNHEY and CDR2 SMNVEV (reference sequence). The CDR3 consists of 15 residues. The CDR3 loop is CASRKIAGDYNEQFF. Written as DNA, the CDR3 is TGTGCCAGCAGAAAAATAGCGGGGGATTACAATGAGCAGTTCTTC.

This rearrangement joins TRBV5-4 to TRBJ2-3, with TRBD2 identical over 8 bases. The CDR3 is made up of 15 amino acids. The germline V gene encodes CDR1 SGHNT and CDR2 YYREEE (reference sequence). The ends lost 0 bases at V and 0 bases at J; junction bases unmatched: 0. CDR3 nucleotides: TGTGCCAGCAGCTTGGCGGGGGGGAGCACAGATACGCAGTATTTT. This encodes CASSLAGGSTDTQYF. Variable domain in full (rest from reference TRBV5-4 and TRBJ2-3): ETGVTQSPTHLIKTRGQQVTLRCSSQSGHNTVSWYQQALGQGPQFIFQYYREEENGRGNFPPRFSGLQFPNYSSELNVNALELDDSALYLCASSLAGGSTDTQYFGPGTRLTVL.

J is TRBJ2-3 and V is TRBV14; D is possibly TRBD2 (5 bases). The CDR3 has 14 amino acids. Trimming cost V 0 bases and J 9 bases, with 13 bases left between them. Germline-derived CDR1 and CDR2 are SGHDN and FVKESK. The CDR3 DNA is TGTGCCAGCAGCCAAGATTTAGGGAGTTTCACGCAGTATTTT. The encoded protein is CASSQDLGSFTQYF.

The rearrangement joins TRBV5-1 to TRBJ2-5; 10 positions match TRBD1. The CDR3 sequence is 15 residues long. The germline V gene has CDR1 SGHRS and CDR2 YFSETQ. J gave up 6 bases and V 0 bases, and 5 bases lay outside the gene matches. The CDR3 loop is CASSLGTGGVKTQYF. The DNA of the CDR3 is TGCGCCAGCAGCTTGGGGACAGGGGGAGTAAAGACCCAGTACTTC. Supplemented by reference TRBV5-1 and TRBJ2-5, the full variable domain reads KAGVTQTPRYLIKTRGQQVTLSCSPISGHRSVSWYQQTPGQGLQFLFEYFSETQRNKGNFPGRFSGRQFSNSRSEMNVSTLELGDSALYLCASSLGTGGVKTQYFGPGTRLLVL.

This clone has only one observation. The chain carries TRBV6-6 and TRBJ1-5; 9 positions match TRBD1. The V gene end was trimmed by 6 bases and the J gene end by 5 bases; junction bases not matched to a gene: 2. Germline V gene data show CDR1 as MNHNY and CDR2 as SVGAGI (reference sequence). The CDR3 consists of 13 residues. For the CDR3, the DNA is TGTGCCAGCAGGGACAGGGGTGATCAGCCCCAGCATTTT. This translates into CASRDRGDQPQHF.

This clone was detected only a few times. The V gene is TRBV4-3, the J gene TRBJ1-6, with TRBD1 as a possible D gene (6 bases). V lost 0 bases to trimming and J lost 9 bases, with 18 bases between them. Germline V CDR1 and CDR2: LGHNA, YSLEER. CDR3 length: 17 residues. The CDR3 bases are TGCGCCAGCAGCCAAGATCGTAGGGGGATAGGCGTTTCACCCCTCCACTTT. Amino acids: CASSQDRRGIGVSPLHF.

The rearrangement joins TRBV30 to TRBJ2-5; TRBD2 agrees at 9 bases. CDR3 length: 14 amino acids. The germline gives CDR1 GTSNPN, CDR2 SVGIG (reference sequence). This CDR3 is CAAALAGYQETQYF. DNA for the CDR3: TGTGCTGCCGCGCTAGCGGGGTACCAAGAGACCCAGTACTTC.

Note on this clone: An end of the junction differs from the germline gene, which may be a read error. The same CDR3 is also encoded by other DNA sequences in this sample. The rearrangement uses TRBV6-5 and TRBJ2-2, with D possibly TRBD2 on 6 matching bases. The CDR3 spans 15 residues. Germline CDR1 MNHEY, CDR2 SVGAGI. CDR3 region: CASSEGGTNTGELFF. CDR3 DNA sequence: TGCGCCAGCAGCGAGGGAGGTACGAACACCGGGGAGCTGTTTTTT.

The chain employs TRBV25-1 and TRBJ2-5, with D possibly TRBD2 on 5 matching bases. The J call is doubtful: the DNA matches TRBJ2-7 better. CDR3 length equals 13 residues. CDR1 is MGHDK, CDR2 SYGVNS, per germline. In DNA, the CDR3 is TGTGCCAGCGCCCCCGGGGTTAGGTACGAGCAGTACTTC. Translation gives CASAPGVRYEQYF.

This clone was recorded only once. The V call is TRBV7-9, the J call TRBJ1-6; TRBD1 matches at 9 bases. The CDR3 extends over 15 amino acids. Trimming cost V 4 bases and J 8 bases; bases outside gene matches: 6. Germline-derived CDR1 and CDR2 are SEHNR and FQNEAQ (reference sequence). The DNA of the CDR3 is TGTGCCAGCAGCTCCCACACAGGGGGCGATTCACCCCTCCACTTT. It specifies CASSSHTGGDSPLHF.

The chain carries TRBV10-1 and TRBJ2-3; D may be TRBD1 (5 bases). Trimming removed 1 base from V and 4 bases from J, with 9 bases in between. The CDR3 length is 14 residues. Germline lookup yields CDR1 WNHNN and CDR2 SYGVQD (reference sequence). The CDR3: CASSELGASDTQYF. CDR3 sequence (DNA): TGCGCCAGCAGTGAGTTAGGGGCGTCAGATACGCAGTATTTT.

CDR3 residues: CASGTGTGEETQYF. The CDR3 DNA reads TGTGCTAGTGGTACCGGGACAGGGGAAGAGACCCAGTACTTC. This rearrangement joins TRBV12-5 to TRBJ2-5; TRBD1 matches 10 bases. The CDR3 is 14 amino acids. The V segment lost 5 bases and the J segment 3 bases; nucleotides outside the gene matches: 3. The germline V gene has CDR1 LGHNT and CDR2 FRNRAP.

The CDR3 region has the DNA TGCGCCAGCAGCCAAGTTTCGGGACAGCCCTCCTACGAGCAGTACTTC. Translated, it gives CASSQVSGQPSYEQYF. V gene TRBV4-1 combines with J gene TRBJ2-7; 7 bases fit TRBD1. The CDR3 runs to 16 residues. V dropped 1 base and J dropped 0; count of bases not matched to a gene: 6. Germline CDR1 and CDR2: MGHRA and YSYEKL.

This clone was counted a single time. The chain uses TRBV5-1 and TRBJ1-2, with a weak D call TRBD1 (6 bases). From germline, CDR1 is SGHRS and CDR2 YFSETQ. This CDR3 is built from 13 residues. V was cut by 0 bases and J by 7 bases, with 10 bases left in between. CDR3 loop: CASSLGTEAGYTF. CDR3 coding DNA: TGCGCCAGCAGCTTGGGGACAGAGGCTGGCTACACCTTC.

The genes are TRBV9 and TRBJ2-7; 8 bases line up with TRBD1. CDR3 size: 14 residues. V was clipped by 0 bases and J by 4 bases; unmatched bases: 3. From germline, CDR1 is SGDLS and CDR2 YYNGEE. CDR3: CASSVDQGAYEQYF. The CDR3 DNA reads TGTGCCAGCAGCGTAGACCAGGGGGCGTACGAGCAGTACTTC.

This clone was counted only a few times. The chain couples TRBV5-1 to TRBJ2-3, with TRBD2 matching over 9 bases. Trimming at V came to 7 bases and at J to 0 bases, leaving 15 bases not matched to a gene. This CDR3 has 18 residues. Germline-derived CDR1 and CDR2 are SGHRS and YFSETQ. CDR3 DNA sequence: TGCGCCAGCTCCCCAAAGCGGGGGGACCTCTTTAGCACAGATACGCAGTATTTT. Residues: CASSPKRGDLFSTDTQYF.

A word on this clone: Other DNA sequences from this sample encode an identical CDR3 as well. This sequence joins TRBV7-3 and TRBJ1-1; D is uncertain. CDR3 length equals 15 residues. V was pared by 2 bases and J by 4 bases, with 14 bases between. Germline CDR1 is SGHTA and CDR2 is FQGTGA. CDR3 loop: CASSLSAAAGTEAFF. CDR3 coding DNA: TGTGCCAGCAGCTTATCGGCGGCCGCTGGCACTGAAGCTTTCTTT.

The V call is TRBV5-5, the J call TRBJ1-3; TRBD1 matches 8 bases. CDR3 length: 15 residues. With 2 bases clipped from V and 6 bases from J, the junction kept 7 bases outside the gene matches. CDR1 and CDR2 from the germline V gene are SGHKS and YYEKEE (reference sequence). CDR3 DNA sequence: TGTGCCAGCAGCTTTGAGTTCCAGGGGGCAAACACCATATATTTT. Translating it yields CASSFEFQGANTIYF.